A selection of T cell receptor beta chains follows, all from one sample in a study of regulatory T cells in long-lasting Graves disease. TCRdb independently ran MiXCR on the multiplex PCR reads; one entry per CDR3 protein. The profile shows about 500,000 distinct CDR3 sequences, around 13% of them singletons. These data are also associated with another study on T cells in Graves' hyperthyroidism and ophthalmopathy.

The sequencing used peripheral blood mononuclear cells (PBMCs), collected at new diagnosis, from a patient treated with antithyroid drugs. The receptors were gathered from a woman aged 30 to 39 with Graves disease. Both conserved end residues are part of each CDR3. The order of the fields is clone size, V gene, D gene, J gene, CDR3 protein, CDR3 DNA. D genes are given only for firm matches. The size entry is marked missing in some rows and otherwise reads once, few, many or a size class.

size: few; V: TRBV3-1; D: NA; J: TRBJ2-1; CDR3: CASSQGEVIEQFF; DNA: TGTGCCAGCAGCCAAGGGGAGGTTATTGAGCAGTTCTTC
size: NA; V: TRBV18; D: NA; J: TRBJ1-1; CDR3: CASSLQGQGGDTEAFF; DNA: TGTGCCAGCTCACTACAAGGACAAGGGGGTGACACTGAAGCTTTCTTT
size: NA; V: TRBV29-1; D: NA; J: TRBJ2-3; CDR3: CSEETRGADTQYF; DNA: TGCAGCGAAGAGACCAGGGGGGCAGATACGCAGTATTTT
size: few; V: TRBV19; D: NA; J: TRBJ1-1; CDR3: CASRWAAVNTEAFF; DNA: TGTGCCAGCCGCTGGGCGGCCGTGAACACTGAAGCTTTCTTT
size: many; V: TRBV27; D: NA; J: TRBJ1-1; CDR3: CASSLFWQGTEAFF; DNA: TGTGCCAGCAGTTTATTTTGGCAGGGGACTGAAGCTTTCTTT
size: NA; V: TRBV20-1; D: NA; J: TRBJ2-7; CDR3: CSATPSPLQYF; DNA: TGCAGTGCTACCCCGAGCCCCCTACAGTACTTC
size: few; V: TRBV5-1; D: NA; J: TRBJ2-3; CDR3: CASSFTASANTQYF; DNA: TGCGCCAGCAGCTTTACGGCTAGCGCAAATACGCAGTATTTT
size: few; V: TRBV12-3/TRBV12-4; D: NA; J: TRBJ1-2; CDR3: CASSLAGSGNGYTF; DNA: TGTGCCAGCAGTTTAGCAGGGTCAGGAAACGGCTACACCTTC
size: few; V: TRBV2; D: NA; J: TRBJ2-2; CDR3: CASSPRVGEHHTGELFF; DNA: TGTGCCAGCAGTCCCCGGGTCGGGGAACACCACACCGGGGAGCTGTTTTTT
size: NA; V: TRBV19; D: TRBD1; J: TRBJ1-2; CDR3: CASSTLDRGADRRNGYTF; DNA: TGTGCCAGTAGTACCCTGGACAGGGGCGCCGATCGTCGGAATGGCTACACCTTC
size: NA; V: TRBV6-5; D: TRBD1; J: TRBJ1-1; CDR3: CASSWARDRSGDTEAFF; DNA: TGTGCCAGCAGTTGGGCCCGGGACAGAAGTGGGGACACTGAAGCTTTCTTT
size: many; V: TRBV7-2; D: NA; J: TRBJ1-5; CDR3: CASSLVGWRRGTPTRSYSNQPQHF; DNA: TGTGCCAGCAGCTTAGTAGGATGGCGGAGGGGGACACCTACCCGATCGTATAGCAATCAGCCCCAGCATTTT